This TCR beta chain originates from a study of CD8 T cells in ankylosing spondylitis. Study findings and constraints: Seemingly characteristic of ankylosing spondylitis blood was a TCR beta motif consisting of under 10 highly homologous variants. In ankylosing spondylitis patients, matched synovial fluid reportedly showed significant enrichment of disease-linked clones.

The CDR3 length is 15 residues. The germline CDR1 and CDR2 sequences are LNHDA and SQIVND (reference sequence). V gave up 8 bases and J gave up 6 bases; unmatched junction bases: 12. This clonotype was counted at least ten times. Its specificity is not known. Quantitative 5'-RACE with molecular barcodes was used to make the TCR beta libraries. TCRdb analysed the 5' RACE reads with MiXCR anew, one entry per CDR3 protein. The sample includes around 150,000 distinct CDR3 sequences, 7.3% seen only once; the top ten take 9.5% to 15%. The TCR was taken from a female donor with ankylosing spondylitis or in good health (not recorded which). V gene TRBV19 combines with J gene TRBJ1-2, with 10 bases identical to TRBD1. The sequencing sample was made of blood, either unsorted or a sorted T cell fraction (not recorded which). CDR3 amino acids: CASRRQGARRDGYTF. CDR3 in DNA: TGTGCCAGTCGAAGACAGGGGGCGCGAAGAGATGGCTACACCTTC.